The rows below give T cell receptor beta chains drawn from one sample of a study of graft-versus-host responses after intestinal transplantation. What these receptors recognize is not known. The method was immunoSEQ multiplex PCR; TCRdb's version includes in-frame clones alone and lacks a portion of them. The sample consists of some 120,000 clones, just over 90% of them appearing once. The material sequenced was unstimulated CD4+ T cells sorted from spleen or lymph node cells, taken before transplant. Receptors were obtained from a human donor who was the organ donor for an intestinal transplant. Both conserved end residues are part of each CDR3. Each record gives: J gene, clone size, D gene, V gene, CDR3 DNA, CDR3 protein. The D gene is left open where the match is weak. Size values are once, few and many counts, or a class for expanded clones, and some rows have none.

>TRBJ2-2|NA|NA|TRBV14
TGTGCCAGCAGCCAAGAATACACCGGGGAGCTGTTTTTT
CASSQEYTGELFF
>TRBJ2-2|NA|TRBD1|TRBV6-5
TGTGCCAGCAGCCGAGGACAGGGTAGCACCGGGGAGCTGTTTTTT
CASSRGQGSTGELFF
>TRBJ2-3|NA|NA|TRBV12-5
TGTGCTAGTGGTTTTCTACTAGCCTCCACACCTGGTACGCAGTATTTT
CASGFLLASTPGTQYF
>TRBJ2-3|NA|TRBD2|TRBV27
TGTGCCAGCAGTTTAGGACTAGCGGGCACGTGGGATACGCAGTATTTT
CASSLGLAGTWDTQYF
>TRBJ2-1|NA|NA|TRBV20-1
TGCAGTGCTAATAAGGCCGAGAGGGCGTTCTTC
CSANKAERAFF
>TRBJ1-4|NA|NA|TRBV28
TGTGCCAGCAGTTGGGGACAAGAGAATGAAAAACTGTTTTTT
CASSWGQENEKLFF
>TRBJ2-1|NA|TRBD2|TRBV7-2
TGTGCCAGCAGTCGCCTAGCGGCATCCTACAATGAGCAGTTCTTC
CASSRLAASYNEQFF
>TRBJ2-3|NA|NA|TRBV5-1
TGCGCCAGCAGCTTGCTAGCGACCACAGATACGCAGTATTTT
CASSLLATTDTQYF
>TRBJ1-1|NA|NA|TRBV5-1
TGCGCCAGCAGCTCGGGGGCCAACATGAACACTGAAGCTTTCTTT
CASSSGANMNTEAFF
>TRBJ1-1|NA|NA|TRBV7-9
TGTGCCAGCAGCCCACAAGGCATGTTGAACACTGAAGCTTTCTTT
CASSPQGMLNTEAFF
>TRBJ2-7|NA|NA|TRBV6-1
TGTGCCAGCAGACCGGAGAGGACCGCAGGGCAGTACTTC
CASRPERTAGQYF
>TRBJ1-3|NA|NA|TRBV18
TGTGCCAGCTCACCGGGATCTGGGGGCGCGGCTGGAAACACCATATATTTT
CASSPGSGGAAGNTIYF
>TRBJ2-1|NA|NA|TRBV5-1
TGCGCCAGCAGCCTGGACAGATACAATGAGCAGTTCTTC
CASSLDRYNEQFF
>TRBJ2-2|NA|TRBD2|TRBV4-2
TGTGCCAGCAACGGGAGGGCCGGAGCCGGGGAGCTGTTTTTT
CASNGRAGAGELFF
>TRBJ2-1|NA|TRBD2|TRBV10-1
TGCGCCAGCAGTGAGTCGCTAGCGGGAGGTTCCTACAATGAGCAGTTCTTC
CASSESLAGGSYNEQFF
>TRBJ2-1|NA|TRBD2|TRBV10-3
TGTGCCATCAGCGGACTAGCGGGGTACAATGAGCAGTTCTTC
CAISGLAGYNEQFF
>TRBJ2-3|NA|NA|TRBV6-5
TGTGCCAGCAGTGAAGCTTGGAGGTCTGATATCACCTTT
CASSEAWRSDITF
>TRBJ1-5|NA|NA|TRBV6-6
TGTGCCAGCAGTTCCGGTCCCGAGATTAATCAGCCCCAGCATTTT
CASSSGPEINQPQHF
>TRBJ2-5|NA|NA|TRBV5-6
TGTGCCAGCAGCTTGGCCGGCGGGAAGGGAGAGACCCAGTACTTC
CASSLAGGKGETQYF
>TRBJ2-5|NA|NA|TRBV27
TGTGCCAGCAGTTTATTTCTTCAGGGCAGAGACGACCAAGAGACCCAGTACTTC
CASSLFLQGRDDQETQYF
>TRBJ2-1|NA|NA|TRBV9
TGTGCCAGCAGCGCGGGGGTTGGGGCGGTTTACAATGAGCAGTTCTTC
CASSAGVGAVYNEQFF
>TRBJ1-1|NA|NA|TRBV20-1
TGCAGTGCTAGGGGGGGTAGGGAAGCTTTCTTT
CSARGGREAFF
>TRBJ1-4|NA|NA|TRBV28
TGTGCCAGCAGCCTGGTGGGGGGAACTAATGAAAAACTGTTTTTT
CASSLVGGTNEKLFF
>TRBJ1-2|NA|NA|TRBV6-6
TGTGCCAGCAGTTACTCGGGGGTGGATGGCTACACCTTC
CASSYSGVDGYTF
>TRBJ2-1|NA|TRBD2|TRBV4-2
TGTGCCAGCAGCCAAGATGGGACTAGCGACAATGAGCAGTTCTTC
CASSQDGTSDNEQFF
>TRBJ2-7|once|TRBD2|TRBV5-1
TGCGCCAGCAGCTTTCCCGGGACTAGCGTCCAGTACTTC
CASSFPGTSVQYF
>TRBJ1-2|NA|NA|TRBV30
TGTGCCTGGAGTAACAACTATGGCTACACCTTC
CAWSNNYGYTF
>TRBJ2-3|NA|TRBD1|TRBV15
TGTGCCACCAGCCCCACGGGACAGCCCTTTGATACGCAGTATTTT
CATSPTGQPFDTQYF
>TRBJ1-1|NA|NA|TRBV21-1
TGTGCCAGCAGCAGCCTCAGAACCATGAACACTGAAGCTTTCTTT
CASSSLRTMNTEAFF
>TRBJ2-5|once|NA|TRBV18
TGTGCCAGCTCACCATTGTTCGGGACAAAGGAACAAGAGACCCAGTACTTC
CASSPLFGTKEQETQYF
>TRBJ2-5|NA|NA|TRBV5-1
TGCGCCAGCAGCCGACTGGATCAAGAGACCCAGTACTTC
CASSRLDQETQYF
>TRBJ2-7|NA|NA|TRBV6-6
TGTGCCAGCAGTTACTCGGTCTACGAGCAGTACTTC
CASSYSVYEQYF
>TRBJ2-7|NA|TRBD2|TRBV5-4
TGTGCCAGCAGTCCTCTAGCGGGAGTGTCCATAGTCGGCGAGCAGTACTTC
CASSPLAGVSIVGEQYF
>TRBJ2-5|NA|NA|TRBV28
TGTGCCAGCAGTCCTCACAGAAACCAAGAGACCCAGTACTTC
CASSPHRNQETQYF
>TRBJ2-7|NA|NA|TRBV19
TGTGCCAGTAAGGACGGCTCTTTAGGCGAGCAGTACTTC
CASKDGSLGEQYF
>TRBJ1-5|NA|NA|TRBV6-1
TGTGCCAGCAGTGTGGGGACGGATAGCAATCAGCCCCAGCATTTT
CASSVGTDSNQPQHF
>TRBJ2-1|NA|NA|TRBV7-2
TGTGCCAGCAGCTTAGTCTACAATGAGCAGTTCTTC
CASSLVYNEQFF